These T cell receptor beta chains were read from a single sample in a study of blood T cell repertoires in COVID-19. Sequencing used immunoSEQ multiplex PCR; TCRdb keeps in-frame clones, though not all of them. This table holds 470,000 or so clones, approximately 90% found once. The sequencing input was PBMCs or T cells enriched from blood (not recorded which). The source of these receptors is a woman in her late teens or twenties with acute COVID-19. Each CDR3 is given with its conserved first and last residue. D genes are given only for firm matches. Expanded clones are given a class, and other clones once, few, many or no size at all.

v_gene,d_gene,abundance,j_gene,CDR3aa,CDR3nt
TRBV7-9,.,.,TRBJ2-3,CASSLFWQGIDTDTQYF,TGTGCCAGCAGCTTATTTTGGCAGGGGATTGACACAGATACGCAGTATTTT
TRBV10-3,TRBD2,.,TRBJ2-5,CAISRGLAGLEVETQYF,TGTGCCATCAGTAGGGGACTAGCGGGCCTGGAAGTAGAGACCCAGTACTTC
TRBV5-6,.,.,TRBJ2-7,CASSLSLQAIYEQYF,TGTGCCAGCAGCTTATCTCTACAGGCTATCTACGAGCAGTACTTC
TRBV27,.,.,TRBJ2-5,CASSSALVGETQYF,TGTGCCAGCAGTTCGGCCCTAGTTGGGGAGACCCAGTACTTC
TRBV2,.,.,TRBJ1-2,CASSERGNYGYTF,TGTGCCAGCAGTGAAAGGGGGAACTATGGCTACACCTTC
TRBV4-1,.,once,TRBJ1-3,CASSQFSRVGNTIYF,TGCGCCAGCAGCCAATTCTCCAGGGTTGGAAACACCATATATTTT
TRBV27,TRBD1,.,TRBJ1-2,CASSLLGTGAGYGYTF,TGTGCCAGCAGTTTATTAGGGACAGGGGCGGGCTATGGCTACACCTTC
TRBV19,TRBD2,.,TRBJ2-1,CASSYLVAGAEQFF,TGTGCCAGTAGCTACCTAGTAGCGGGGGCTGAGCAGTTCTTC
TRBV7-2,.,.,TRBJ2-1,CASSLGEFAFF,TGTGCCAGCAGCTTAGGGGAGTTTGCGTTCTTC
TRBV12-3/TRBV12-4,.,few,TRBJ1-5,CASSLPGPQPQHF,TGTGCCAGCAGTTTGCCAGGGCCTCAGCCCCAGCATTTT
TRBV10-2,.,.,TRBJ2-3,CASSVTRSTDTQYF,TGCGCCAGCAGTGTGACTAGGAGCACAGATACGCAGTATTTT
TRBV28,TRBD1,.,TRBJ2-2,CASSLPTGVNTGELFF,TGTGCCAGCAGTTTGCCGACAGGGGTTAACACCGGGGAGCTGTTTTTT
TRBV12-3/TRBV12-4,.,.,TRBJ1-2,CASSLFSYGYTF,TGTGCCAGCAGTTTATTTTCTTATGGCTACACCTTC
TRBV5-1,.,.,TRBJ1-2,CASSSQDSYGYTF,TGCGCCAGCAGCTCCCAAGACAGCTATGGCTACACCTTC
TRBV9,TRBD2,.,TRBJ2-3,CASSAGTSDTQYF,TGTGCCAGCAGCGCCGGGACTAGTGATACGCAGTATTTT
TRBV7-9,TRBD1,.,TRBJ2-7,CASSPPTGGHEQYF,TGTGCCAGCAGTCCACCGACAGGGGGGCACGAGCAGTACTTC
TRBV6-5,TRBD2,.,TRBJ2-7,CASSYGAGGSYEQYF,TGTGCCAGCAGTTATGGAGCGGGAGGTTCCTACGAGCAGTACTTC
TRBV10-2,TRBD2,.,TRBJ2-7,CASSDGLASFYEQYF,TGCGCCAGCAGTGACGGACTAGCTTCTTTTTACGAGCAGTACTTC
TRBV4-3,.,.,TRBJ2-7,CASSQDYRAEQYF,TGCGCCAGCAGCCAAGATTACAGGGCCGAGCAGTACTTC
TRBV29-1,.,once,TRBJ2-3,CSVALTGSTDTQYF,TGCAGCGTTGCCCTCACAGGCAGCACAGATACGCAGTATTTT
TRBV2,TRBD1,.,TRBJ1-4,CASSDPAGGVEKLFF,TGTGCCAGCAGTGATCCGGCAGGGGGTGTTGAAAAACTGTTTTTT
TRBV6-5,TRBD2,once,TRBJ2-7,CASSYFAGAYEQYF,TGTGCCAGCAGTTACTTTGCGGGGGCCTACGAGCAGTACTTC
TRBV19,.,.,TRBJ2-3,CASKEGGADTQYF,TGTGCCAGTAAGGAGGGGGGGGCAGATACGCAGTATTTT
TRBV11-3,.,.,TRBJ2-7,CASSSTTGWDIIRVWEQYF,TGTGCCAGCAGCTCCACTACAGGGTGGGACATTATCCGGGTCTGGGAGCAGTACTTC
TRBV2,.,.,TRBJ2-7,CASIQVTSSYEQYF,TGTGCCAGCATACAAGTGACAAGCTCCTACGAGCAGTACTTC
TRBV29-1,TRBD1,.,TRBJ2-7,CSVVEGQGFNEQYF,TGCAGCGTTGTTGAGGGACAGGGTTTCAACGAGCAGTACTTC
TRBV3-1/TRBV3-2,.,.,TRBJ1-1,CASSPLRTNTEAFF,TGTGCCAGCAGCCCCCTGAGAACGAACACTGAAGCTTTCTTT
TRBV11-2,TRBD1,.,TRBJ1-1,CASSLNRGRVNTEAFF,TGTGCCAGCAGCTTAAACAGGGGGCGGGTAAACACTGAAGCTTTCTTT
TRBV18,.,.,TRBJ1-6,CASSLNTGTSNSPLHF,TGTGCCAGCTCACTGAATACCGGGACTTCGAATTCACCCCTCCACTTT
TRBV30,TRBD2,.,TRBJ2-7,CAWSAGGLNEQYF,TGTGCCTGGAGTGCGGGAGGCCTGAACGAGCAGTACTTC
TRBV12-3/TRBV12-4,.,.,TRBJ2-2,CASSQGTGELFF,TGTGCCAGCAGTCAGGGGACCGGGGAGCTGTTTTTT
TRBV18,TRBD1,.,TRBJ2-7,CASSLTRQGTYEQYF,TGTGCCAGCTCACTGACCAGACAGGGAACCTACGAGCAGTACTTC
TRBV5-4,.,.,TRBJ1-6,CASSLADSSYNSPLHF,TGTGCCAGCAGCTTGGCAGACAGCTCCTATAATTCACCCCTCCACTTT
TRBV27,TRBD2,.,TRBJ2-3,CASSLRTSGGADTQYF,TGTGCCAGCAGTCTCAGGACTAGCGGGGGGGCGGATACGCAGTATTTT
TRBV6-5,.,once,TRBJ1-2,CASSYNREGGYTF,TGTGCCAGCAGTTATAACAGGGAGGGCGGCTACACCTTC
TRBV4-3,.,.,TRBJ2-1,CASSQVHRTSSYNEQFF,TGCGCCAGCAGCCAAGTGCACAGGACAAGCTCCTACAATGAGCAGTTCTTC
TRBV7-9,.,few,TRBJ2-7,CASSSAGGAEQYF,TGTGCCAGCAGCTCAGCGGGCGGGGCAGAGCAGTACTTC
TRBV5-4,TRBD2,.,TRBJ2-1,CASSLGGGAGWNEQFF,TGTGCCAGCAGCTTGGGGGGTGGAGCGGGGTGGAATGAGCAGTTCTTC
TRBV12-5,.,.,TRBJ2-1,CASGRGPNEQFF,TGTGCTAGTGGGCGGGGTCCCAATGAGCAGTTCTTC
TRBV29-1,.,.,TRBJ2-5,CSGLQGEGGTQYF,TGCAGCGGCTTACAAGGAGAAGGGGGGACCCAGTACTTC
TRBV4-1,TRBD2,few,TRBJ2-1,CASSQGIRGGGDEQFF,TGCGCCAGCAGCCAAGGGATCCGGGGGGGCGGCGATGAGCAGTTCTTC
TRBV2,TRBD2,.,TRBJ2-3,CASSRGLAGPPDTQYF,TGTGCCAGCAGCCGCGGACTAGCGGGGCCTCCAGATACGCAGTATTTT
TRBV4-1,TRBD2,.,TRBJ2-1,CASSQRIGLAGGLNEQFF,TGCGCCAGCAGCCAACGAATTGGACTAGCGGGGGGGCTGAATGAGCAGTTCTTC
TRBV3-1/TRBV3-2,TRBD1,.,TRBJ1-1,CASSYRGDTEAFF,TGTGCCAGCAGCTACAGGGGAGACACTGAAGCTTTCTTT
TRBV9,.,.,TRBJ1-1,CASSLHNGGGPNTEAFF,TGTGCCAGCAGCCTTCATAACGGCGGGGGGCCAAACACTGAAGCTTTCTTT
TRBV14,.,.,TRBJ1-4,CASSQGRGAREKLFF,TGTGCCAGCAGCCAAGGTCGGGGGGCGCGGGAAAAACTGTTTTTT
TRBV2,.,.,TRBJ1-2,CASSRGYTF,TGTGCCAGCAGCAGGGGCTACACCTTC
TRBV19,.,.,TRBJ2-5,CASSRDQETQYF,TGTGCCAGTAGTCGGGACCAAGAGACCCAGTACTTC
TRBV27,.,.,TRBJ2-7,CATRRQPSYEQYF,TGTGCCACCAGGCGGCAGCCCTCCTACGAGCAGTACTTC
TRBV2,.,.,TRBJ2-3,CASMEGWGTDTQYF,TGTGCCAGCATGGAGGGATGGGGCACAGATACGCAGTATTTT
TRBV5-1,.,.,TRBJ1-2,CASSFVPRANYGYTF,TGCGCCAGCAGCTTCGTCCCCAGGGCTAACTATGGCTACACCTTC
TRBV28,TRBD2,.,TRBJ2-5,CASFDTGLAGGLGTQYF,TGTGCCAGCTTCGACACGGGACTAGCGGGAGGGCTGGGGACCCAGTACTTC
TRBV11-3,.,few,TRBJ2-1,CASSSREGGGSSYNEQFF,TGTGCCAGCAGCTCCCGAGAGGGGGGAGGGAGCTCCTACAATGAGCAGTTCTTC